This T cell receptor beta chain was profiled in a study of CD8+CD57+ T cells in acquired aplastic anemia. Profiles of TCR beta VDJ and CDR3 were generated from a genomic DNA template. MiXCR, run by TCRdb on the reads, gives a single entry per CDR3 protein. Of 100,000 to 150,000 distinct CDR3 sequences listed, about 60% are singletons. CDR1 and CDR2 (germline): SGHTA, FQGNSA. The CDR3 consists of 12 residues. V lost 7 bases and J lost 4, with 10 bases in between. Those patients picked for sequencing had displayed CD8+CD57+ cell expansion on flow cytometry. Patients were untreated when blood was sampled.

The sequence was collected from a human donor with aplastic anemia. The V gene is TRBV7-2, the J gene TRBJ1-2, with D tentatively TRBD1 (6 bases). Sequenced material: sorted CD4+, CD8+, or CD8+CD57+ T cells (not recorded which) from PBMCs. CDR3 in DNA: TGTGCCAGCACCCAGGGGCCCTATGGCTACACCTTC. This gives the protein CASTQGPYGYTF.